The subject of this entry is one T cell receptor (beta chain). V lost 7 bases and J 9 bases, leaving 13 bases between the germline ends. The CDR3 is 13 amino acids. Germline-derived CDR1 and CDR2 are SEHNR and FQNEAQ (reference sequence). This record comes from a study of T cell changes during pregnancy in multiple sclerosis. Clones were read by immunoSEQ multiplex PCR, and TCRdb kept only the in-frame ones, dropping some. The sample lists some 51,000 clones, 90% to 95% occurring once. The material sequenced was CD4+ T cells from peripheral blood mononuclear cells, taken in the second trimester of pregnancy. This clonotype was sampled from a female donor with multiple sclerosis, enrolled in a pregnancy study. V is TRBV7-9 and J is TRBJ1-6; the D is unclear. The CDR3 loop reads CASTSGSPSPLHF. As DNA, the CDR3 is TGTGCCAGCACCTCCGGGAGTCCTTCACCCCTCCACTTT.